This T cell receptor (beta chain) derives from a study of OX40 agonist ivuxolimab in advanced cancers. About the study: Of mixed ages from about 20 to 80 and averaging about 65 years, the group was approximately 80% male. Three partial responders included one hepatocellular carcinoma patient and two cutaneous melanoma patients.

People who had autoimmune disease history or systemic immunosuppression were excluded. Blood was sampled at baseline, cycle 4 day 1, and cycle 7 day 1. Here immunoSEQ multiplex PCR was the method, and the copy in TCRdb shows in-frame clones only, minus some. This sample has 55,000 to 65,000 clones, with 80% to 90% found just once. This CDR3 comprises 17 residues. Per germline, CDR1 GTSNPN and CDR2 SVGIG (reference sequence). The V segment lost 0 bases and the J segment 4 bases; nucleotides outside the gene matches: 8. The sequence derives from an adult with an advanced solid tumor such as melanoma, head and neck, liver or kidney cancer. This chain links TRBV30 with TRBJ2-2; 10 nucleotides line up with TRBD1. The sample was CD4+ or CD8+ T cells sorted from blood, taken in a trial of the OX40 agonist ivuxolimab. CDR3 loop: CAWSVPWTGGFTGELFF. CDR3 in DNA: TGTGCCTGGAGTGTACCTTGGACAGGGGGTTTCACCGGGGAGCTGTTTTTT.